One sample yielded the 13 T cell receptor beta chains listed below, sequenced in a study of blood T cell repertoires in COVID-19. Sequencing was performed with immunoSEQ multiplex PCR; in TCRdb, only in-frame clones are kept and a portion is missing. The table lists around 200,000 clones, about 88% of them singletons, with 4.9% in the top ten. The source material was peripheral blood. These receptors were collected from a woman older than 75 with acute or convalescent COVID-19.

Concerning this clone: Other DNA sequences in this specimen translate into the identical CDR3. The chain links TRBV20-1 to TRBJ1-1; D unclear. Trimming removed 2 bases from V and 8 bases from J, with 6 bases in between. This CDR3 has 10 amino acids. CDR1 is DFQATT, CDR2 SNEGSKA, per germline (reference sequence). CDR3 DNA sequence: TGCAGTGCTAGAACGGGGGAAGCTTTCTTT. Amino acid sequence: CSARTGEAFF.

The chain recombines TRBV7-8 with TRBJ2-3; D is ambiguous. From germline, CDR1 is SGHVS and CDR2 FQNEAQ. This CDR3 region has 14 residues. Trimming cost V 6 bases and J 0 bases, with 10 bases left between them. The CDR3: CASRVVSSTDTQYF. The CDR3 coding sequence is TGTGCCAGCAGAGTAGTCTCCAGCACAGATACGCAGTATTTT.

In the case of this clone: The junction shows a germline mismatch at one end, possibly a read error. V and J are TRBV3-1 (or the pseudogene TRBV3-2) and TRBJ1-3, with 10 bases matching TRBD1. The CDR3 is 16 amino acids. Germline-derived CDR1 and CDR2 are LGHDT and YNNKEL (reference sequence). The CDR3 spells CASSKDRGRSMDTIYF. The CDR3 region has the DNA TGTGCCAGCAGCAAAGACAGGGGGCGGTCGATGGACACCATATATTTT.

The rearrangement joins TRBV5-1 to TRBJ2-7; the D gene is possibly TRBD1 (5 bases). This CDR3 is 13 amino acids long. Germline CDR1 SGHRS, CDR2 YFSETQ. Trimming stripped 0 bases from V and 9 bases from J, with 13 bases between. The CDR3 loop reads CASSLAEGAMQYF. CDR3 bases: TGCGCCAGCAGCTTGGCCGAAGGGGCAATGCAGTACTTC.

A single count supports this clone. The genes are TRBV28 and TRBJ1-5; D ambiguous. Germline assignment: CDR1 MDHEN and CDR2 SYDVKM. The CDR3 is 14 amino acids. The V and J ends lost 6 bases and 3 bases respectively, with 12 bases between them. The CDR3 reads CASRTNRVNQPQHF. The CDR3 region has the DNA TGTGCCAGCAGGACTAATCGGGTCAATCAGCCCCAGCATTTT.

The rearrangement links TRBV28 to TRBJ2-7; the D gene is possibly TRBD2 (6 bases). The CDR3 extends over 17 amino acids. The germline V gene encodes CDR1 MDHEN and CDR2 SYDVKM. The V end was cut by 6 bases, the J end by 3 bases, with 24 bases between. CDR3 nucleotides: TGTGCCAGCAGCGGGAGATCGGGTCCTCTGATTTTCTACGAGCAGTACTTC. Its protein is CASSGRSGPLIFYEQYF.

This chain connects TRBV3-1 (or the pseudogene TRBV3-2) to TRBJ1-1; D might be TRBD1 (6 bases). V was shortened by 1 base and J by 10 bases, with 13 bases between the two germline ends. The length of the CDR3 is 13 residues. Germline V gene sequence: CDR1 LGHDT, CDR2 YNNKEL (reference sequence). CDR3 sequence reads: CASSQVSGATAFF. CDR3 DNA sequence: TGTGCCAGCAGCCAAGTATCAGGGGCTACAGCTTTCTTT.

The CDR3 loop is CASSRTGSTDTQYF. In DNA form, the CDR3 reads TGTGCCAGCAGCAGGACAGGTAGCACAGATACGCAGTATTTT. The rearrangement joins TRBV7-3 to TRBJ2-3, with 7 bases lining up with TRBD1. From germline, CDR1 is SGHTA and CDR2 FQGTGA. V was pared by 5 bases and J by 0 bases, with 2 bases of the junction left unmatched. The CDR3 has 14 residues.

This chain joins TRBV19 and TRBJ1-2; 7 bases fit TRBD1. V was pared by 6 bases and J by 4 bases, with 11 bases of the junction left unmatched. CDR3 size: 15 residues. The germline gives CDR1 LNHDA, CDR2 SQIVND (reference sequence). The CDR3 DNA is TGTGCCAGTAGCCTGGGACAGACCTTTTCCTATGGCTACACCTTC. It codes for CASSLGQTFSYGYTF. Supplemented by reference TRBV19 and TRBJ1-2, the full variable domain reads DGGITQSPKYLFRKEGQNVTLSCEQNLNHDAMYWYRQDPGQGLRLIYYSQIVNDFQKGDIAEGYSVSREKKESFPLTVTSAQKNPTAFYLCASSLGQTFSYGYTFGSGTRLTVV.

The J gene is TRBJ2-2, the V gene TRBV2; 7 nucleotides line up with TRBD2. From germline, CDR1 is SNHLY and CDR2 FYNNEI. Losses at the gene ends were 6 bases for V and 4 bases for J; bases not matched to a gene: 8. This CDR3 spans 15 amino acids. The chain's CDR3 is CASRREGVRTGELFF. The CDR3 DNA sequence: TGTGCCAGCAGGAGGGAGGGAGTCCGCACCGGGGAGCTGTTTTTT.

The V call is TRBV29-1, the J call TRBJ2-2; possibly TRBD1 for D (7 bases). CDR1 is SQVTM and CDR2 is ANQGSEA in the germline V gene. The V gene lost 6 bases and the J gene lost 4 bases, with 12 bases spanning the gap. The CDR3 covers 13 residues. The CDR3 DNA is TGCAGCGTGGCGGGACAGCCCACCGGGGAGCTGTTTTTT. Protein sequence: CSVAGQPTGELFF.

This clone was observed a handful of times. The chain uses TRBV7-9 and TRBJ1-1; D is unresolved. Deletions cut 6 bases from V and 6 bases from J, with 11 bases between. The CDR3 has 12 residues. Looked up from germline, CDR1 is SEHNR and CDR2 is FQNEAQ (reference sequence). CDR3 residues: CASSSGEAEAFF. The CDR3 nucleotides read TGTGCCAGCAGTTCCGGGGAGGCTGAAGCTTTCTTT.

The chain carries TRBV30 and TRBJ1-4, with D possibly matching TRBD1 (5 bases). CDR1 and CDR2 from the germline V gene are GTSNPN and SVGIG (reference sequence). The V end lost 5 bases, the J end lost 5 bases, and 9 bases lay between the germline ends. The CDR3 consists of 12 residues. The CDR3 here is CAWGAHNEKLFF. In DNA, the CDR3 is TGTGCCTGGGGGGCTCACAATGAAAAACTGTTTTTT.